Listed below are T cell receptor beta chains from one sample, sequenced in a study of regulatory T cells in long-lasting Graves disease. TCRdb re-called the multiplex PCR reads with MiXCR, one entry per CDR3 protein. The data hold 400,000 to 500,000 distinct CDR3 sequences, with 20% to 25% observed a single time. The sequenced sample was peripheral blood mononuclear cells (PBMCs), obtained when the disease was refractory, from a patient treated with antithyroid drugs. These receptors all stem from a female donor with Graves disease. Each CDR3 is given with its conserved first and last residue. Each record gives: J gene, D gene, CDR3 length, V gene, clone size, CDR3 protein, CDR3 DNA. A D gene is named only where the DNA matches it firmly. Some rows mark clone size as missing; the rest say once, few, many or name a class of expanded clone.

>TRBJ2-2|-|16|TRBV27|-
CASSLRGSVNTGELFF
TGTGCCAGCAGTTTACGTGGATCAGTTAACACCGGGGAGCTGTTTTTT
>TRBJ1-3|-|15|TRBV7-2|few
CASSDGPYSGNTIYF
TGTGCCAGCAGCGATGGACCCTACTCTGGAAACACCATATATTTT
>TRBJ2-7|TRBD1|15|TRBV27|many
CASSLDRGFSYEQYF
TGTGCCAGCAGTCTGGACAGGGGTTTTTCCTACGAGCAGTACTTC
>TRBJ2-7|-|14|TRBV3-1|many
CASSQDSGSYEQYF
TGTGCCAGCAGCCAAGATTCCGGCTCCTACGAGCAGTACTTC
>TRBJ2-2|TRBD2|15|TRBV20-1|-
CSAATSGGYTGELFF
TGCAGTGCTGCTACTAGCGGGGGGTACACCGGGGAGCTGTTTTTT
>TRBJ1-4|TRBD1|14|TRBV20-1|many
CSASVPGQGEKLFF
TGCAGTGCTAGTGTACCGGGACAGGGGGAAAAACTGTTTTTT
>TRBJ1-1|TRBD1|15|TRBV2|many
CASSSPGQGATEAFF
TGTGCCAGCAGTTCACCGGGACAGGGGGCCACTGAAGCTTTCTTT
>TRBJ2-7|-|15|TRBV6-2/TRBV6-3|few
CASSYEGRGPYEQYF
TGTGCCAGCAGTTATGAGGGGAGAGGGCCCTACGAGCAGTACTTC
>TRBJ2-2|-|13|TRBV2|-
CASKLSITGELFF
TGTGCCAGCAAACTTAGCATAACTGGGGAGCTGTTTTTT
>TRBJ2-7|TRBD1|13|TRBV29-1|-
CSVGTGGLNEQYF
TGCAGCGTCGGGACAGGGGGCTTGAACGAGCAGTACTTC
>TRBJ2-7|TRBD2|12|TRBV20-1|few
CSASGRPAEQYF
TGCAGTGCTAGCGGGAGGCCGGCCGAGCAGTACTTC
>TRBJ2-2|TRBD1|16|TRBV5-1|-
CASSVRQGTGTGELFF
TGCGCCAGCAGCGTAAGACAGGGGACGGGCACCGGGGAGCTGTTTTTT
>TRBJ1-1|-|13|TRBV5-5|-
CASSLGRNTVAFF
TGTGCCAGCAGTTTAGGAAGGAACACTGTAGCTTTCTTT
>TRBJ2-7|-|17|TRBV9|once
CASSVGDLGGASSEQYF
TGTGCCAGCAGCGTAGGCGATTTGGGGGGCGCCTCCAGCGAGCAGTACTTC
>TRBJ2-5|TRBD2|13|TRBV20-1|once
CSAETSGGETQYF
TGCAGTGCAGAGACTAGCGGGGGCGAGACCCAGTACTTC
>TRBJ2-2|-|12|TRBV29-1|few
CSVRTGTGELFF
TGCAGCGTTCGGACGGGGACCGGGGAGCTGTTTTTT
>TRBJ1-3|-|15|TRBV27|once
CASSLSPAPRNTIYF
TGTGCCAGCAGTTTATCCCCCGCACCAAGAAACACCATATATTTT
>TRBJ2-5|TRBD2|12|TRBV6-1|few
CASSWTSLDQYF
TGTGCCAGCAGCTGGACTAGTTTGGACCAGTACTTC